The TCR beta chain under discussion was sequenced for a study of T cell repertoires in cytomegalovirus infection. TCRdb reprocessed the reads via MiXCR and lists one record per CDR3 protein. The sample shows a few hundred thousand distinct CDR3 sequences, about 33% of them seen only once. For this clonotype: Its matching antigen is unknown.

The germline CDR1 and CDR2 sequences are LGHDT and YNNKEL (reference sequence). V lost 7 bases, J lost 4 bases, and 5 bases stayed unmatched. The CDR3 runs 13 residues. The clonotype comes from a human donor in good health (CMV status not recorded). Some clones in this sample may be carry-over from other donors' samples. The sequenced sample was cultured PBMCs, obtained from culture after CMV antigen stimulation. The rearrangement links TRBV3-1 to TRBJ2-3; 7 bases agree with TRBD2. This CDR3 is CASTAGVADTQYF. Written as DNA, the CDR3 is TGTGCCAGCACTGCGGGAGTTGCAGATACGCAGTATTTT.